The 18 T cell receptor beta chains below were found in one sample sequenced in a study of CD8 T cells in Susac syndrome. RNA was extracted with the RNeasy kit, and a quantity of about 0.45 to 1 ug was reverse transcribed using random hexamers. One entry per CDR3 protein, called by TCRdb with MiXCR from the immunoSEQ multiplex PCR reads. The sample includes about 130,000 distinct CDR3 sequences, 90% to 95% of them seen just once. Sequencing was carried out using CD4+ T cells from PBMCs. These receptors were collected from a human donor in good health.

This chain uses TRBV5-1 with TRBJ2-7; perhaps TRBD1 as D (6 bases). This CDR3 region has 14 residues. Germline CDR1 and CDR2: SGHRS and YFSETQ. V was cut by 6 bases and J by 1 base, with 14 bases left in between. In DNA form, the CDR3 reads TGCGCCAGCACCCGGGACACATTTTCCTACGAGCAGTACTTC. It translates to CASTRDTFSYEQYF. Full variable domain (remainder filled in from reference TRBV5-1 and TRBJ2-7): KAGVTQTPRYLIKTRGQQVTLSCSPISGHRSVSWYQQTPGQGLQFLFEYFSETQRNKGNFPGRFSGRQFSNSRSEMNVSTLELGDSALYLCASTRDTFSYEQYFGPGTRLTVT.

The V call is TRBV30, the J call TRBJ2-2, with 7 bases lining up with TRBD2. The CDR3 is 16 residues long. Germline CDR1 GTSNPN, CDR2 SVGIG (reference sequence). V gave up 7 bases and J gave up 1 base; unmatched junction bases: 12. The CDR3 spells CALTMLADMNTGELFF. The CDR3, as DNA: TGTGCCTTGACAATGCTAGCGGATATGAACACCGGGGAGCTGTTTTTT.

The gene calls are TRBV19 and TRBJ1-1; TRBD1 is a possible D gene (6 bases). The CDR3 contains 16 residues. Germline V CDR1 and CDR2: LNHDA, SQIVND (reference sequence). Trimming took off 5 bases at V and 0 bases at J, with 16 bases between the two ends. CDR3 DNA: TGTGCCAGTAGTGTGGGGGGCGCGGTTATGAACACTGAAGCTTTCTTT. Its protein is CASSVGGAVMNTEAFF.

The count of this clonotype is one. This sequence joins TRBV7-2 and TRBJ1-2, with a possible D match to TRBD1 (6 bases). The CDR3 loop spans 14 amino acids. Deletions cut 6 bases from V and 4 bases from J, with 15 bases between. The V gene's germline CDR1 is SGHTA and CDR2 FQGNSA. The CDR3, as DNA: TGTGCCAGCAGACTCCCCGCAGGGGTCTATGGCTACACCTTC. Encoded protein: CASRLPAGVYGYTF. The whole variable domain, remainder taken from reference TRBV7-2 and TRBJ1-2, is GAGVSQSPSNKVTEKGKDVELRCDPISGHTALYWYRQSLGQGLEFLIYFQGNSAPDKSGLPSDRFSAERTGGSVSTLTIQRTQQEDSAVYLCASRLPAGVYGYTFGSGTRLTVV.

The chain links TRBV19 to TRBJ2-1; D may be TRBD2 (5 bases). Germline V gene lookup returns CDR1 LNHDA and CDR2 SQIVND (reference sequence). The ends were cut back, 5 bases at V and 5 bases at J, with 19 bases in the middle. The CDR3 is 16 residues long. CDR3 in DNA: TGTGCCAGTAGTGCTCCCACTAGACCAAAGAACAATGAGCAGTTCTTC. This sequence encodes CASSAPTRPKNNEQFF.

This sequence joins TRBV11-2 and TRBJ2-2, with D unresolved. The CDR3 is 13 amino acids. V lost 0 bases, J lost 6 bases, and 5 bases lay in between. Looked up from germline, CDR1 is SGHAT and CDR2 is FQNNGV. The CDR3 DNA is TGTGCCAGCAGCTTAGACCCCGCCGGGGAGCTGTTTTTT. It is translated as CASSLDPAGELFF.

V and J are TRBV20-1 and TRBJ2-1; 12 bases agree with TRBD2. Germline trimming cut 5 bases from V and 10 bases from J; bases unmatched to any gene: 9. Germline CDR1 reads DFQATT; CDR2 reads SNEGSKA (reference sequence). CDR3 size: 14 residues. The CDR3 sequence is CSAGTSGWAGEQFF. In DNA, the CDR3 is TGCAGTGCTGGGACTAGCGGGTGGGCAGGCGAGCAGTTCTTC.

This chain links TRBV20-1 with TRBJ2-2, with 7 positions matching TRBD1. Germline V lookup: CDR1 DFQATT, CDR2 SNEGSKA (reference sequence). CDR3 length: 15 residues. The V gene end was trimmed by 6 bases and the J gene end by 1 base; junction bases not matched to a gene: 8. The CDR3 region is CSATTGARNTGELFF. As DNA, the CDR3 is TGCAGTGCCACCACAGGGGCCCGGAACACCGGGGAGCTGTTTTTT.

The chain is built from TRBV6-5 and TRBJ2-7, with D unresolved. The CDR3 is made up of 13 amino acids. Between the trimmed V and J ends, which lost 2 bases and 1 base, there was a span of 6 bases. The V gene's germline CDR1 is MNHEY and CDR2 SVGAGI. CDR3 sequence reads: CASSYRNSYEQYF. CDR3 bases: TGTGCCAGCAGTTACAGGAATTCCTACGAGCAGTACTTC.

CDR3 amino acids: CASSYGRGKPNTEAFF. CDR3 DNA: TGTGCCAGCAGTTACGGGAGGGGAAAGCCGAACACTGAAGCTTTCTTT. The chain is built from TRBV6-5 and TRBJ1-1; TRBD1 might be the D (5 bases). There are 16 residues in the CDR3. V shed 2 bases and J shed 1 base, with 14 bases lying between them. Germline assignment: CDR1 MNHEY and CDR2 SVGAGI.

Remarks on this clonotype: One end of the junction varies from germline; a read error may be responsible. The rearrangement uses TRBV3-1 and TRBJ1-1, with unresolved D. Per the germline V gene, CDR1 is LGHDT and CDR2 is YNNKEL (reference sequence). The CDR3 covers 14 residues. The DNA for the CDR3 is TGTGCCAGCAGCACTCCTGGGAGGGCAACTGAAGTTTTCTTT. This codes for CASSTPGRATEVFF.

The DNA of the CDR3 is TGTGCCTGGAGTCGGGAGCGGGAGGGCCTGTACGAGCAGTACTTC. It codes for CAWSREREGLYEQYF. The chain uses TRBV30 and TRBJ2-7; 10 bases line up with TRBD2. The germline CDR1 and CDR2 sequences are GTSNPN and SVGIG (reference sequence). The CDR3 is 15 amino acids. The V gene end was trimmed by 2 bases and the J gene end by 4 bases; junction bases not matched to a gene: 8.

This chain links TRBV5-4 with TRBJ1-5, with D perhaps TRBD1 (5 bases). V was pared by 4 bases and J by 1 base, with 12 bases between. Looked up from germline, CDR1 is SGHNT and CDR2 is YYREEE (reference sequence). This CDR3 contains 15 residues. The CDR3 here is CASSQGGDSNQPQHF. As DNA, the CDR3 is TGTGCCAGCAGCCAGGGCGGGGACAGCAATCAGCCCCAGCATTTT.

The CDR3 here is CALTGTGSYEQYF. Written as DNA, the CDR3 is TGTGCCTTAACCGGGACAGGGAGCTACGAGCAGTACTTC. V gene TRBV30 combines with J gene TRBJ2-7; the match to TRBD1 covers 9 bases. The CDR3 totals 13 residues. The junction had 7 bases not matched to a gene; V was cut back by 7 bases and J by 3 bases. Germline CDR1 and CDR2: GTSNPN and SVGIG (reference sequence).

This chain connects TRBV2 to TRBJ2-2; 12 bases match TRBD2. Per the germline V gene, CDR1 is SNHLY and CDR2 is FYNNEI. V trimming: 6 bases; J trimming: 5 bases; junction bases outside the gene matches: 1. This CDR3 has 14 residues. The CDR3 loop is CASRTSGRTGELFF. The CDR3, as DNA: TGTGCCAGCAGGACTAGCGGGAGAACCGGGGAGCTGTTTTTT.

This chain connects TRBV9 to TRBJ2-2; D call uncertain. V was trimmed by 4 bases and J by 6 bases, leaving 13 bases between them. The CDR3 consists of 14 residues. Germline V gene lookup returns CDR1 SGDLS and CDR2 YYNGEE. The CDR3 protein is CASSLEPSPGELFF. CDR3 nucleotides: TGTGCCAGCAGCCTTGAACCGAGTCCCGGGGAGCTGTTTTTT.

The chain uses TRBV5-4 and TRBJ2-5; a possible D gene is TRBD1 (5 bases). Germline CDR1 reads SGHNT; CDR2 reads YYREEE (reference sequence). Trimming cost V 2 bases and J 1 base, with 6 bases left between them. The CDR3 contains 13 residues. The CDR3 nucleotides are TGTGCCAGCAGCTTTGACAGCCAAGAGACCCAGTACTTC. Translation: CASSFDSQETQYF. Supplemented by reference TRBV5-4 and TRBJ2-5, the full variable domain reads ETGVTQSPTHLIKTRGQQVTLRCSSQSGHNTVSWYQQALGQGPQFIFQYYREEENGRGNFPPRFSGLQFPNYSSELNVNALELDDSALYLCASSFDSQETQYFGPGTRLLVL.

The gene calls are TRBV29-1 and TRBJ2-7; the D is unclear. The CDR3 length is 11 residues. CDR1 and CDR2 from the germline V gene are SQVTM and ANQGSEA. V was pared by 4 bases and J by 4 bases, with 8 bases between. The CDR3 DNA follows: TGCAGCGTTGCTGGTACGTACGAGCAGTACTTC. This encodes CSVAGTYEQYF.